The 10 T cell receptor beta chains in this list originate from one sample, sequenced in a study of shared clonotypes between healthy human individuals. Assay used: immunoSEQ multiplex PCR; TCRdb lists only in-frame clones, some missing. Seen here are about 2.4 million clones, 80% to 95% observed once, and the top ten hold 0.36%. Specimen: naive CD4+ T cells from PBMCs. Subset: CD45RA+ positively selected. These receptors all stem from a man younger than 35 in good health. Some clones in this sample may be carry-over from other donors' samples.

The V gene is TRBV28, the J gene TRBJ1-4; possible D gene TRBD1, 5 bases. The CDR3 has 13 amino acids. Germline loops: CDR1 MDHEN, CDR2 SYDVKM. The V end was cut by 7 bases, the J end by 5 bases, with 11 bases between. This chain's CDR3 is CASNDSRNEKLFF. Written as DNA, the CDR3 is TGTGCCAGCAACGACAGTCGGAATGAAAAACTGTTTTTT.

In the case of this clone: Other DNA sequences within the sample encode an identical CDR3. The rearrangement uses TRBV18 and TRBJ2-2, with TRBD2 as a possible D gene (6 bases). Trimming pared 3 bases from V and 0 bases from J, leaving 8 bases between. Germline CDR1 is KGHSH and CDR2 is LQKENI. The CDR3 has 15 residues. The CDR3 nucleotides read TGTGCCAGCTCACCGGGACTCACGAACACCGGGGAGCTGTTTTTT. As protein: CASSPGLTNTGELFF.

The chain uses TRBV15 and TRBJ1-2; 9 nucleotides line up with TRBD1. The CDR3 covers 15 residues. V was clipped by 3 bases and J by 4 bases; unmatched bases: 6. Germline V CDR1 and CDR2: LNHNV, YYDKDF (reference sequence). The CDR3 DNA reads as TGTGCCACCAGCAGTCCGCGGACAGGGGCCTATGGCTACACCTTC. Protein sequence: CATSSPRTGAYGYTF.

Note on this clone: The sample contains more than one DNA sequence encoding this CDR3. This chain connects TRBV18 to TRBJ2-7; D is undetermined. The germline V and J ends were trimmed by 1 base and 2 bases, with 9 bases remaining between them. The germline V gene has CDR1 KGHSH and CDR2 LQKENI. The CDR3 is 14 amino acids. This chain's CDR3 is CASSPRDGAYEQYF. The CDR3, as DNA: TGTGCCAGCTCACCACGGGATGGGGCCTACGAGCAGTACTTC.

This clone was observed once. The CDR3 reads CASSPWTGAYNEKLFF. The DNA for the CDR3 is TGTGCCAGCAGCCCGTGGACAGGGGCCTATAATGAAAAACTGTTTTTT. The J gene is TRBJ1-4, the V gene TRBV7-8; 9 nucleotides agree with TRBD1. Trimming at V came to 5 bases and at J to 4 bases, leaving 8 bases not matched to a gene. CDR1 SGHVS and CDR2 FQNEAQ come from the germline V gene. The CDR3 runs to 16 residues.

DNA for the CDR3: TGTGCCTGGAGTGTACCGGCTAGCTCTGGGGCCAACGTCCTGACTTTC. Translated: CAWSVPASSGANVLTF. The V and J genes are TRBV30 and TRBJ2-6, with D uncertain. Germline lookup yields CDR1 GTSNPN and CDR2 SVGIG (reference sequence). Trimming stripped 0 bases from V and 0 bases from J, with 9 bases between. This CDR3 comprises 16 residues. Together with reference TRBV30 and TRBJ2-6, the CDR3 gives the full variable domain: SQTIHQWPATLVQPVGSPLSLECTVEGTSNPNLYWYRQAAGRGLQLLFYSVGIGQISSEVPQNLSASRPQDRQFILSSKKLLLSDSGFYLCAWSVPASSGANVLTFGAGSRLTVL.

The CDR3 DNA reads TGTGCCAGCATCGAGAGGGAGCGGGTCACAGATACGCAGTATTTT. This translates into CASIERERVTDTQYF. V gene TRBV6-1 combines with J gene TRBJ2-3; D is possibly TRBD2 (6 bases). The CDR3 contains 15 residues. The V gene's germline CDR1 is MNHNS and CDR2 SASEGT. Trimming took 7 bases from V and 2 from J, leaving 16 bases between them.

This clone is a singleton in its sample. The chain joins TRBV4-3 to TRBJ2-3, with D unclear. This CDR3 contains 15 residues. Germline loops: CDR1 LGHNA, CDR2 YSLEER. Trimming left V 2 bases short and J 0 bases short, with 9 bases between. The CDR3 nucleotides are TGCGCCAGCAGCCAAAATCCCGGGAGCACAGATACGCAGTATTTT. Protein: CASSQNPGSTDTQYF.

The chain combines TRBV5-1 with TRBJ1-4; 9 nucleotides match TRBD1. CDR3 length: 16 residues. The V gene's germline CDR1 is SGHRS and CDR2 YFSETQ. Trimming cost V 4 bases and J 3 bases; bases outside gene matches: 7. The CDR3 sequence: CASSHRTGEANEKLFF. CDR3 coding DNA: TGCGCCAGCAGCCACCGGACAGGGGAAGCTAATGAAAAACTGTTTTTT. Full variable domain (rest looked up from reference TRBV5-1 and TRBJ1-4): KAGVTQTPRYLIKTRGQQVTLSCSPISGHRSVSWYQQTPGQGLQFLFEYFSETQRNKGNFPGRFSGRQFSNSRSEMNVSTLELGDSALYLCASSHRTGEANEKLFFGSGTQLSVL.

The chain employs TRBV6-6 and TRBJ2-2, with 12 bases matching TRBD2. The germline gives CDR1 MNHNY, CDR2 SVGAGI (reference sequence). The CDR3 sequence is 15 residues long. J lost 6 bases, V lost 6 bases, and 5 bases had no gene match. The CDR3 loop is CASSPGLAGSGELFF. The CDR3 region has the DNA TGTGCCAGCAGCCCGGGACTAGCGGGCTCCGGGGAGCTGTTTTTT.